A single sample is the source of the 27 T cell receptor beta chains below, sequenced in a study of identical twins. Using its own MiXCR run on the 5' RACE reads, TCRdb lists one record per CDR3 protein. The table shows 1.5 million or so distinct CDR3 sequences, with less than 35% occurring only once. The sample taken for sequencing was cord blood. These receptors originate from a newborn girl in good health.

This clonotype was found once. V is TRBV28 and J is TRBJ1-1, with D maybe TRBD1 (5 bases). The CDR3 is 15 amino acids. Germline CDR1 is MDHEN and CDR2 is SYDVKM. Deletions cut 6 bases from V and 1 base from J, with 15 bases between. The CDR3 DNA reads TGTGCCAGCAGACCCTCAGGGAGTAGGAACACTGAAGCTTTCTTT. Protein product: CASRPSGSRNTEAFF.

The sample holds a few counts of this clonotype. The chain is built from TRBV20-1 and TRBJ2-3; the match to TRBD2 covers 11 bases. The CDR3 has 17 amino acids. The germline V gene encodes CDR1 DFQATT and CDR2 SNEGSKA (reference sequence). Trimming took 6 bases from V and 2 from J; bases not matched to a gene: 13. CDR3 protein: CSALPLRGLADTDTQYF. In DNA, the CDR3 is TGCAGTGCATTACCTTTGCGGGGACTAGCGGACACAGATACGCAGTATTTT.

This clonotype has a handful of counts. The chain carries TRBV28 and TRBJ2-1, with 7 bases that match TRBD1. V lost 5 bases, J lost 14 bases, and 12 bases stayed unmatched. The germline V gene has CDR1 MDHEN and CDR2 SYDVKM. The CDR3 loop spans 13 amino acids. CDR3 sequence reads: CASSLRQGEREFF. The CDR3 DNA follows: TGTGCCAGCAGTCTTAGACAGGGCGAAAGGGAGTTCTTC.

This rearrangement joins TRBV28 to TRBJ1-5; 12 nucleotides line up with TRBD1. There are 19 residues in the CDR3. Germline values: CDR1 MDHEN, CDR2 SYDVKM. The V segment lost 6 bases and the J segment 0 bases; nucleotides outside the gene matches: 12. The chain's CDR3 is CASRGSGTGGLYSNQPQHF. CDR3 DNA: TGTGCCAGCAGAGGGTCCGGGACAGGGGGCTTATATAGCAATCAGCCCCAGCATTTT.

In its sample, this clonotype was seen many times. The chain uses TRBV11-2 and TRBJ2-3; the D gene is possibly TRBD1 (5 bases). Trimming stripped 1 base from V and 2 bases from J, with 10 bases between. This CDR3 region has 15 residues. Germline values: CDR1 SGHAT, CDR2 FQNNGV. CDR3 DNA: TGTGCCAGCAGCTTAGCAGGGCGGTTCACAGATACGCAGTATTTT. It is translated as CASSLAGRFTDTQYF.

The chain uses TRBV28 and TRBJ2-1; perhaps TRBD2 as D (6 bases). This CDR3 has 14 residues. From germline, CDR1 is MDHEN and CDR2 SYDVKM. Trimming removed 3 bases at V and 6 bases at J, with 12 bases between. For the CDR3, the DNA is TGTGCCAGCAGTTTCGAGCGGGTGCGCAATGAGCAGTTCTTC. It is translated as CASSFERVRNEQFF. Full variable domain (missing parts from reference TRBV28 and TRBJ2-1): DVKVTQSSRYLVKRTGEKVFLECVQDMDHENMFWYRQDPGLGLRLIYFSYDVKMKEKGDIPEGYSVSREKKERFSLILESASTNQTSMYLCASSFERVRNEQFFGPGTRLTVL.

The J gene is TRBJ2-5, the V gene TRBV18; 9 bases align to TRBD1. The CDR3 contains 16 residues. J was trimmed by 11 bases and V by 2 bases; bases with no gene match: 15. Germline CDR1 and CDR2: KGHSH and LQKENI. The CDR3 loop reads CASSPRDREINNEQYF. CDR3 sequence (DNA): TGTGCCAGCTCACCAAGGGACAGGGAGATTAACAATGAGCAGTACTTC. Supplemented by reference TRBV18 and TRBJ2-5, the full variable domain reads NAGVMQNPRHLVRRRGQEARLRCSPMKGHSHVYWYRQLPEEGLKFMVYLQKENIIDESGMPKERFSAEFPKEGPSILRIQQVVRGDSAAYFCASSPRDREINNEQYFGPGTRLLVL.

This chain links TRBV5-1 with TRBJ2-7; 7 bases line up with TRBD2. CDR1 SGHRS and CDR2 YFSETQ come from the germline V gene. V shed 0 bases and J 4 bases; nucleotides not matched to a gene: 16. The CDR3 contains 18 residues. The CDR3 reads CASSLAGTIYRGRYEQYF. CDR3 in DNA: TGCGCCAGCAGCTTGGCCGGGACTATCTACCGGGGTAGGTACGAGCAGTACTTC. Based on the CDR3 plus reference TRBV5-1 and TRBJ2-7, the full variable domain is KAGVTQTPRYLIKTRGQQVTLSCSPISGHRSVSWYQQTPGQGLQFLFEYFSETQRNKGNFPGRFSGRQFSNSRSEMNVSTLELGDSALYLCASSLAGTIYRGRYEQYFGPGTRLTVT.

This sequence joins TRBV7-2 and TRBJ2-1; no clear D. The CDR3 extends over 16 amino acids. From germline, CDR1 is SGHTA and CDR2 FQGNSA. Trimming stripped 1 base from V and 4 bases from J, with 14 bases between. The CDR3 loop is CASSLELGRQYNEQFF. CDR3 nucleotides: TGTGCCAGCAGCTTAGAACTGGGTAGGCAGTACAATGAGCAGTTCTTC.

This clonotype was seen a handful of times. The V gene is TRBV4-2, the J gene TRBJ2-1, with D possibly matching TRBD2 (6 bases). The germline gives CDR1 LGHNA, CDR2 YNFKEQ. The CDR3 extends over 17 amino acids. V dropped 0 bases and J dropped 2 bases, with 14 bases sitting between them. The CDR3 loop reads CASSQDLTGTAYNEQFF. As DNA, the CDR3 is TGTGCCAGCAGCCAAGATTTGACGGGGACTGCCTACAATGAGCAGTTCTTC.

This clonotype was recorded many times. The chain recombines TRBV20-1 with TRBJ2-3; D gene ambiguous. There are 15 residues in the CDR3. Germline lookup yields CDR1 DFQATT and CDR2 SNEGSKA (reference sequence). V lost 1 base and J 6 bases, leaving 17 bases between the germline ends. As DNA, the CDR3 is TGCAGTGCTAGAGCAACCGGGTCCCGCGTTGATACGCAGTATTTT. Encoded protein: CSARATGSRVDTQYF.

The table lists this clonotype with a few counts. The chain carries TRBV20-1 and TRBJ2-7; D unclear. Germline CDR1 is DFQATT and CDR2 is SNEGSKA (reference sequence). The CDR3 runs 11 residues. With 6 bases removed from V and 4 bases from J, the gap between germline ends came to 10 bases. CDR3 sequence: CSAVTRYEQYF. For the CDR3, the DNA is TGCAGTGCGGTGACTCGTTACGAGCAGTACTTC.

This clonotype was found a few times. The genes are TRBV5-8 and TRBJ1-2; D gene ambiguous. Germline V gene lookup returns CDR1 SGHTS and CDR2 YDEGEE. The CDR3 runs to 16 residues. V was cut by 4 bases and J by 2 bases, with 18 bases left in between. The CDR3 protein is CASSVPHVAENYGYTF. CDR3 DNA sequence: TGTGCCAGCAGCGTCCCCCATGTAGCAGAAAACTATGGCTACACCTTC.

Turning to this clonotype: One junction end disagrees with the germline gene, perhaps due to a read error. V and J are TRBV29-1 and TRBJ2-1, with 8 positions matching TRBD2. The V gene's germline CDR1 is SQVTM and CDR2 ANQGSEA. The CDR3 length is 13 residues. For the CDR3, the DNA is TGCAGCGCGAGCGGGGGATCCTACAGTGAGCAGTTCTTC. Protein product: CSASGGSYSEQFF.

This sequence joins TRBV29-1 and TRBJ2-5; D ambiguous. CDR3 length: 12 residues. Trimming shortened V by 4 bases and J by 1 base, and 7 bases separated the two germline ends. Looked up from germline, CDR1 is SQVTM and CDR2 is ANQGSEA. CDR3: CSVGVLQETQYF. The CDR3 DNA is TGCAGCGTTGGGGTCCTCCAAGAGACCCAGTACTTC.

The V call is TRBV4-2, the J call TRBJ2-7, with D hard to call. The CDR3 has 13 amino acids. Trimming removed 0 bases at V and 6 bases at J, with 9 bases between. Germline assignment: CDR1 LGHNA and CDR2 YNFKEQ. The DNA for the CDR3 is TGTGCCAGCAGCCAAGAATACGGTGGCGAGCAGTACTTC. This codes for CASSQEYGGEQYF.

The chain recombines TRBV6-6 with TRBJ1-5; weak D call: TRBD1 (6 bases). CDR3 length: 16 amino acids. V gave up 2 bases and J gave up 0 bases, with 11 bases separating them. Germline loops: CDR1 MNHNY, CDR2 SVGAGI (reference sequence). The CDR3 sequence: CASSYRTVDSNQPQHF. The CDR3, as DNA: TGTGCCAGCAGTTACCGGACAGTCGATAGCAATCAGCCCCAGCATTTT.

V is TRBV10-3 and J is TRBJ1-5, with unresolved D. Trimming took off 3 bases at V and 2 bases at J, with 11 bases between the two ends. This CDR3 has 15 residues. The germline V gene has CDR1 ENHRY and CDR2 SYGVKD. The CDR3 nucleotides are TGTGCCATCAGTGACTCAGCTATGGGCAATCAGCCCCAGCATTTT. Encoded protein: CAISDSAMGNQPQHF.

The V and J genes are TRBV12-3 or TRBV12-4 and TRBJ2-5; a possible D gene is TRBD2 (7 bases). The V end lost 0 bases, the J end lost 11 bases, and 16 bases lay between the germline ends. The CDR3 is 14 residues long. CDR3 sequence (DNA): TGTGCCAGCAGTTTAGCGGGGGGGCGGAATGAGCAGTACTTC. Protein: CASSLAGGRNEQYF.

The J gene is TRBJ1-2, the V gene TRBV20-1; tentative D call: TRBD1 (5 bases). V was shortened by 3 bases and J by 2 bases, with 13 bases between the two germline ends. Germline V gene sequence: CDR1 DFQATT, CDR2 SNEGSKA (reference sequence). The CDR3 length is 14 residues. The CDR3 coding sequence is TGCAGTGCTAGTCCAGGGACCTCGAACTATGGCTACACCTTC. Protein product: CSASPGTSNYGYTF.

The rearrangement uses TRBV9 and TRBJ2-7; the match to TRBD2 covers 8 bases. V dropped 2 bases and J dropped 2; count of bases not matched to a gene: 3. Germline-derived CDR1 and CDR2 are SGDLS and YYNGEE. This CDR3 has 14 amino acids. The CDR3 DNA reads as TGTGCCAGCAGCGTCGGGACTAGAGCCTACGAGCAGTACTTC. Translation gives CASSVGTRAYEQYF.

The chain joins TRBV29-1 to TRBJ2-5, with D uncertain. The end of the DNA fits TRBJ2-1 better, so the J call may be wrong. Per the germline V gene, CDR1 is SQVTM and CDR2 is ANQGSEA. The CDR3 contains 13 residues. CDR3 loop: CSARFDGEETQFF. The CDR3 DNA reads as TGCAGCGCCCGTTTTGACGGAGAAGAGACCCAGTTCTTC.

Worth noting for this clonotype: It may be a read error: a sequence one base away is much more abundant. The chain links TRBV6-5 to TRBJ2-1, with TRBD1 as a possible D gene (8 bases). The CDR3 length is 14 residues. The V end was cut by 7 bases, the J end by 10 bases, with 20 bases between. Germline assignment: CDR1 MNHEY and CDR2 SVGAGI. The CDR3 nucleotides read TGTGCCAGCAAAGCGGGACAGGATGATTACGAGCAGTTCTTC. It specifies CASKAGQDDYEQFF.

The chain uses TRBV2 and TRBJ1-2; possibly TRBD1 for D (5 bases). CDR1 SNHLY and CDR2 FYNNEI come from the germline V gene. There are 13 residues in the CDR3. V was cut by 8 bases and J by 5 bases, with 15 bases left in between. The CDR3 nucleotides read TGTGCCAGCGGGAACTCAGGGTCTTATGGCTACACCTTC. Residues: CASGNSGSYGYTF. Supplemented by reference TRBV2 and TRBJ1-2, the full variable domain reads EPEVTQTPSHQVTQMGQEVILRCVPISNHLYFYWYRQILGQKVEFLVSFYNNEISEKSEIFDDQFSVERPDGSNFTLKIRSTKLEDSAMYFCASGNSGSYGYTFGSGTRLTVV.

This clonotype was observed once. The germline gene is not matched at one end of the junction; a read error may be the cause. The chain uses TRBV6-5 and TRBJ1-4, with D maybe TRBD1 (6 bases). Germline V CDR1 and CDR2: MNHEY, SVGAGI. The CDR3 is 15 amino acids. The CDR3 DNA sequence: TGTGCCAGCAGTTGCCGTGGACAGCCTAATGACAAACTGTTTTTT. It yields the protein CASSCRGQPNDKLFF.

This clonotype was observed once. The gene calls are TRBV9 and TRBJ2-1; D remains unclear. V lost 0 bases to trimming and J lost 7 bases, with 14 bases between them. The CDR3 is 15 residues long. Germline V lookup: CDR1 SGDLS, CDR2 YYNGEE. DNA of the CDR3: TGTGCCAGCAGCGTAGATTCTCTGGCCTTAAATGAGCAGTTCTTC. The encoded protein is CASSVDSLALNEQFF.

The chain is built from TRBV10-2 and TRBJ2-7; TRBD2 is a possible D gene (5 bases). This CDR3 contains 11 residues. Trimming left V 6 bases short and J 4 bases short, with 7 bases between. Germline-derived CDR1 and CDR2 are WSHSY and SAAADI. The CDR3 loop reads CASREEYEQYF. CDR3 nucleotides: TGCGCCAGCAGGGAGGAATACGAGCAGTACTTC.